Listed here are 21 T cell receptor beta chains from one sample, sequenced in a study of T cell responses to AZD1222 COVID-19 vaccine. Libraries were prepared by immunoSEQ multiplex PCR; TCRdb keeps only in-frame clonotypes and omits some of them. The table lists around 130,000 clones, 86% of them singletons. The source material was peripheral blood, sampled on day 0 of AZD1222 vaccination. The receptors originated from an adult in good health.

The chain carries TRBV2 and TRBJ1-2, with a tentative D call TRBD1 (5 bases). CDR3 size: 12 residues. Trimming took 4 bases from V and 7 from J, leaving 10 bases between them. Looked up from germline, CDR1 is SNHLY and CDR2 is FYNNEI. CDR3 nucleotides: TGTGCCAGCAGTGGGGTAGGGGCTGGCTACACCTTC. This sequence encodes CASSGVGAGYTF.

This clone was recorded at least ten times. The rearrangement joins TRBV4-1 to TRBJ1-1; 9 bases line up with TRBD1. The CDR3 covers 18 residues. Trimming at V came to 2 bases and at J to 1 base, leaving 11 bases not matched to a gene. Germline CDR1 is MGHRA and CDR2 is YSYEKL. The CDR3 DNA is TGCGCCAGCAGCCAAAACAATTTCGCACAGGGGGCGAACACTGAAGCTTTCTTT. Translated, it gives CASSQNNFAQGANTEAFF.

The rearrangement uses TRBV6-2 or TRBV6-3 and TRBJ1-1; a weak D match, TRBD1 (5 bases). Looked up from germline, CDR1 is MNHEY and CDR2 is SVGEGT. This CDR3 region has 15 residues. V lost 2 bases, J lost 1 base, and 11 bases lay in between. CDR3 in amino acids: CASSYKGVGNTEAFF. The CDR3 DNA reads TGTGCCAGCAGTTACAAAGGGGTCGGGAACACTGAAGCTTTCTTT.

J is TRBJ2-7 and V is TRBV15; D gene unclear. Per germline, CDR1 LNHNV and CDR2 YYDKDF (reference sequence). The CDR3 is 14 residues long. The V end was cut by 0 bases, the J end by 2 bases, with 8 bases between. The CDR3 reads CATSRDGVTYEQYF. The CDR3 DNA is TGTGCCACCAGCAGAGATGGGGTAACCTACGAGCAGTACTTC.

The sample holds one count of this clone. V gene TRBV4-2 combines with J gene TRBJ1-5; perhaps TRBD1 as D (5 bases). The CDR3 spans 16 residues. CDR1 is LGHNA and CDR2 is YNFKEQ in the germline V gene. Trimming pared 1 base from V and 7 bases from J, leaving 17 bases between. Here the CDR3 DNA reads TGTGCCAGCAGCCAAGCGTCGGCCAGGGCGGCGCAGCCCCAGCATTTT. Protein sequence: CASSQASARAAQPQHF.

The chain carries TRBV10-1 and TRBJ2-1, with 9 bases that match TRBD2. Germline V gene lookup returns CDR1 WNHNN and CDR2 SYGVQD (reference sequence). Trimming cost V 3 bases and J 0 bases; bases outside gene matches: 6. This CDR3 has 17 amino acids. CDR3 residues: CASSDFKAGGSYNEQFF. The CDR3, as DNA: TGCGCCAGCAGTGATTTCAAAGCGGGAGGCTCCTACAATGAGCAGTTCTTC.

The chain has TRBV18 and TRBJ2-7, with TRBD1 matching over 8 bases. Germline CDR1 and CDR2: KGHSH and LQKENI. The CDR3 covers 14 residues. V lost 2 bases and J lost 0; bases outside the gene matches: 0. The CDR3 DNA sequence: TGTGCCAGCTCACCAGGACAGGGCTCCTACGAGCAGTACTTC. Translated: CASSPGQGSYEQYF.

This chain links TRBV6-6 with TRBJ2-3, with 7 bases aligning to TRBD1. The CDR3 loop spans 16 amino acids. Germline CDR1 and CDR2: MNHNY and SVGAGI (reference sequence). V shed 6 bases and J 2 bases; nucleotides not matched to a gene: 11. This chain's CDR3 is CASSVTRGPPTDTQYF. The CDR3 DNA reads as TGTGCCAGCAGCGTTACGAGGGGGCCCCCCACAGATACGCAGTATTTT.

This chain joins TRBV7-9 and TRBJ2-7; 11 bases line up with TRBD1. The V segment lost 3 bases and the J segment 6 bases; nucleotides outside the gene matches: 4. Per germline, CDR1 SEHNR and CDR2 FQNEAQ (reference sequence). The CDR3 spans 14 residues. The CDR3: CASSLDRGPFEQYF. As DNA, the CDR3 is TGTGCCAGCAGCTTGGACAGGGGGCCGTTCGAGCAGTACTTC. Supplemented by reference TRBV7-9 and TRBJ2-7, the full variable domain reads DTGVSQNPRHKITKRGQNVTFRCDPISEHNRLYWYRQTLGQGPEFLTYFQNEAQLEKSRLLSDRFSAERPKGSFSTLEIQRTEQGDSAMYLCASSLDRGPFEQYFGPGTRLTVT.

The chain has TRBV2 and TRBJ2-3; D possibly corresponds to TRBD2 (7 bases). The ends were cut back, 2 bases at V and 1 base at J, with 16 bases in the middle. CDR1 and CDR2 from the germline V gene are SNHLY and FYNNEI. This CDR3 spans 17 amino acids. As DNA, the CDR3 is TGTGCCAGCAGTGAAATCACTGGGGGGGCTCGCACAGATACGCAGTATTTT. This translates into CASSEITGGARTDTQYF.

This chain links TRBV30 with TRBJ1-1; a possible D gene is TRBD1 (5 bases). Trimming shortened V by 7 bases and J by 3 bases, and 9 bases separated the two germline ends. Germline V CDR1 and CDR2: GTSNPN, SVGIG (reference sequence). CDR3 size: 11 residues. The CDR3 is CASQGYTEAFF. CDR3 nucleotide sequence: TGTGCCTCGCAGGGATACACTGAAGCTTTCTTT. Full variable domain (outside the CDR3, taken from reference TRBV30 and TRBJ1-1): SQTIHQWPATLVQPVGSPLSLECTVEGTSNPNLYWYRQAAGRGLQLLFYSVGIGQISSEVPQNLSASRPQDRQFILSSKKLLLSDSGFYLCASQGYTEAFFGQGTRLTVV.

The V call is TRBV7-2, the J call TRBJ2-5; 13 bases agree with TRBD2. CDR3 length: 16 amino acids. The V segment lost 5 bases and the J segment 4 bases; nucleotides outside the gene matches: 7. Per the germline V gene, CDR1 is SGHTA and CDR2 is FQGNSA. The CDR3 region has the DNA TGTGCCAGCAGCCCAACTAGCGGGAGGGGAGGAGAGACCCAGTACTTC. It encodes CASSPTSGRGGETQYF.

V gene TRBV19 combines with J gene TRBJ1-1, with a possible D match to TRBD1 (5 bases). V lost 4 bases, J lost 0 bases, and 9 bases lay in between. CDR1 is LNHDA, CDR2 SQIVND, per germline (reference sequence). The length of the CDR3 is 14 residues. CDR3 sequence: CASSTGGMNTEAFF. For the CDR3, the DNA is TGTGCCAGTAGTACGGGGGGAATGAACACTGAAGCTTTCTTT.

V and J are TRBV11-2 and TRBJ1-4; D remains unclear. The CDR3 has 16 residues. V shed 1 base and J shed 3 bases, with 12 bases lying between them. From germline, CDR1 is SGHAT and CDR2 FQNNGV. The CDR3 region is CASSLGPAGANEKLFF. The CDR3 DNA follows: TGTGCCAGCAGCTTAGGGCCTGCCGGGGCTAATGAAAAACTGTTTTTT.

J is TRBJ2-7 and V is TRBV7-6; D remains unclear. Trimming removed 4 bases at V and 0 bases at J, with 13 bases between. This CDR3 spans 15 amino acids. The germline V gene encodes CDR1 SGHVS and CDR2 FNYEAQ. The CDR3 loop is CASSSNSRASYEQYF. CDR3 DNA: TGTGCCAGCAGCTCAAACTCCCGGGCCTCCTACGAGCAGTACTTC.

The CDR3 is CASSLSASDGYTF. DNA of the CDR3: TGTGCCAGCAGTTTATCGGCGAGCGATGGCTACACCTTC. The chain couples TRBV12-3 or TRBV12-4 to TRBJ1-2, with D hard to call. The CDR3 is 13 amino acids. V lost 2 bases and J lost 6, with 10 bases in between.

The chain couples TRBV27 to TRBJ1-1, with D perhaps TRBD1 (6 bases). There are 12 residues in the CDR3. The V gene lost 4 bases and the J gene lost 10 bases, with 13 bases spanning the gap. CDR1 MNHEY and CDR2 SMNVEV come from the germline V gene (reference sequence). The DNA of the CDR3 is TGTGCCAGCAGTTCGGGGGGCCCGGGAGCTTTCTTT. The encoded protein is CASSSGGPGAFF.

The rearrangement links TRBV4-3 to TRBJ2-2, with 9 bases lining up with TRBD2. J gave up 8 bases and V 4 bases, and 2 bases lay outside the gene matches. CDR1 LGHNA and CDR2 YSLEER come from the germline V gene. The CDR3 sequence is 13 residues long. CDR3 sequence reads: CASSRLAGGELFF. The CDR3 DNA reads TGCGCCAGCAGCCGTCTAGCGGGGGGGGAGCTGTTTTTT.

A word on this clone: The sample carries other DNA sequences with the same CDR3. The chain combines TRBV7-9 with TRBJ2-3, with D hard to call. The ends were cut back, 5 bases at V and 3 bases at J, with 9 bases in the middle. In germline, CDR1 is SEHNR, CDR2 FQNEAQ (reference sequence). There are 13 residues in the CDR3. The CDR3 DNA is TGTGCCAGCAGCGCTACAGTGACAGATACGCAGTATTTT. It encodes CASSATVTDTQYF.

This clone was recorded a few times. This rearrangement joins TRBV7-3 to TRBJ2-2; no clear D gene. CDR3 length: 13 amino acids. The germline V gene has CDR1 SGHTA and CDR2 FQGTGA. The V gene lost 3 bases and the J gene lost 8 bases, with 10 bases spanning the gap. CDR3: CASSLGSRGELFF. The CDR3, as DNA: TGTGCCAGCAGCTTGGGATCTAGGGGGGAGCTGTTTTTT.

V and J are TRBV6-5 and TRBJ2-3; D ambiguous. The CDR3 has 14 amino acids. V lost 6 bases to trimming and J lost 2 bases, with 12 bases between them. Germline V gene lookup returns CDR1 MNHEY and CDR2 SVGAGI. The CDR3 DNA follows: TGTGCCAGCAGCCCCGGATGGGACACAGATACGCAGTATTTT. This sequence encodes CASSPGWDTDTQYF.